A single sample gave rise to the 21 T cell receptor beta chains below, sequenced in a study of brain T cells in children with intractable seizures. Noted time point: blood from clinic visit 5 months post-surgery; TSC patient then seizure free. This table comes from immunoSEQ multiplex PCR, and its TCRdb copy is limited to in-frame clones, with some not included. This sample has about 320,000 clones, with approximately 93% found just once. The specimen comprised peripheral blood, sampled less than 6 months after surgery. The receptors were sampled from a boy under two years old with tuberous sclerosis and intractable seizures.

This chain joins TRBV29-1 and TRBJ1-2, with D hard to call. With 2 bases removed from V and 0 bases from J, the gap between germline ends came to 19 bases. The germline V gene encodes CDR1 SQVTM and CDR2 ANQGSEA. This CDR3 comprises 17 residues. This CDR3 is CSVENLHPQRANYGYTF. CDR3 coding DNA: TGCAGCGTTGAAAACCTTCACCCGCAACGGGCTAACTATGGCTACACCTTC. Filled out from reference TRBV29-1 and TRBJ1-2, the complete variable domain reads SAVISQKPSRDICQRGTSLTIQCQVDSQVTMMFWYRQQPGQSLTLIATANQGSEATYESGFVIDKFPISRPNLTFSTLTVSNMSPEDSSIYLCSVENLHPQRANYGYTFGSGTRLTVV.

CDR3 amino acids: CASSLGTSGRIDEQYF. CDR3 bases: TGCGCCAGCAGCTTGGGAACTAGCGGGAGAATCGACGAGCAGTACTTC. The V call is TRBV5-1, the J call TRBJ2-7; 11 positions agree with TRBD2. The CDR3 length is 16 residues. Germline CDR1 and CDR2: SGHRS and YFSETQ. Trimming cost V 0 bases and J 5 bases; bases outside gene matches: 7.

The chain recombines TRBV14 with TRBJ1-3; 8 bases align to TRBD1. The junction had 3 bases not matched to a gene; V was cut back by 2 bases and J by 3 bases. Germline CDR1 SGHDN, CDR2 FVKESK. This CDR3 is 15 amino acids long. The CDR3 region is CASSQPGTGGNTIYF. CDR3 DNA sequence: TGTGCCAGCAGCCAACCTGGGACAGGTGGAAACACCATATATTTT.

The V call is TRBV23-1, the J call TRBJ2-5; a possible D gene is TRBD1 (6 bases). TRBV23-1 is an ORF for which the function is uncertain. This CDR3 is 15 amino acids long. V shed 0 bases and J shed 2 bases, with 10 bases lying between them. This CDR3 reads CASSQSGRGQETQYF. The DNA for the CDR3 is TGCGCCAGCAGTCAATCGGGCAGGGGTCAAGAGACCCAGTACTTC.

V gene TRBV9 combines with J gene TRBJ2-7, with 8 bases fitting TRBD2. V trimming: 0 bases; J trimming: 2 bases; junction bases outside the gene matches: 7. The CDR3 loop spans 16 amino acids. CDR1 is SGDLS, CDR2 YYNGEE, per germline. The CDR3 DNA is TGTGCCAGCAGCGTAGCGGGGGGGACCATCCCCTACGAGCAGTACTTC. Translation: CASSVAGGTIPYEQYF.

J is TRBJ1-1 and V is TRBV7-6; D gene uncertain. Germline CDR1 reads SGHVS; CDR2 reads FNYEAQ. CDR3 length: 15 residues. V lost 1 base to trimming and J lost 0 bases, with 9 bases between them. CDR3 in amino acids: CASSLVGDMNTEAFF. Written as DNA, the CDR3 is TGTGCCAGCAGCTTAGTGGGAGACATGAACACTGAAGCTTTCTTT.

The chain is built from TRBV5-6 and TRBJ2-7; no clear D. Trimming shortened V by 0 bases and J by 5 bases, and 6 bases separated the two germline ends. This CDR3 comprises 12 residues. The V gene's germline CDR1 is SGHDT and CDR2 YYEEEE. CDR3 bases: TGTGCCAGCAGCTTGGACTGGAACGAGCAGTACTTC. Protein sequence: CASSLDWNEQYF.

The rearrangement uses TRBV30 and TRBJ1-4; tentatively, D is TRBD1 (6 bases). This CDR3 contains 13 residues. Trimming took 8 bases from V and 5 from J, leaving 15 bases between them. Per germline, CDR1 GTSNPN and CDR2 SVGIG (reference sequence). The CDR3 coding sequence is TGTGCCCTGGAGGGTAGGGGGAATGAAAAACTGTTTTTT. As protein: CALEGRGNEKLFF.

V gene TRBV6-1 combines with J gene TRBJ1-3, with a weak D call TRBD1 (5 bases). CDR1 and CDR2 (germline): MNHNS, SASEGT. Trimming removed 2 bases at V and 4 bases at J, with 15 bases between. The CDR3 consists of 16 residues. The CDR3 sequence: CASSEREAGYGNTIYF. CDR3 nucleotides: TGTGCCAGCAGTGAAAGGGAAGCAGGGTACGGAAACACCATATATTTT.

V is TRBV30 and J is TRBJ1-3; D gene unclear. Trimming took off 4 bases at V and 4 bases at J, with 11 bases between the two ends. This CDR3 spans 13 amino acids. Germline V gene lookup returns CDR1 GTSNPN and CDR2 SVGIG (reference sequence). The CDR3 protein is CAWICSPGNTIYF. The CDR3 region has the DNA TGTGCCTGGATTTGTAGCCCAGGAAACACCATATATTTT.

The chain is built from TRBV7-9 and TRBJ1-3, with D uncertain. Germline V gene lookup returns CDR1 SEHNR and CDR2 FQNEAQ (reference sequence). The ends were cut back, 5 bases at V and 2 bases at J, with 10 bases in the middle. This CDR3 is 14 amino acids long. CDR3 region: CASSRRQTGNTIYF. For the CDR3, the DNA is TGTGCCAGCAGCCGCAGACAAACTGGAAACACCATATATTTT. Supplemented by reference TRBV7-9 and TRBJ1-3, the full variable domain reads DTGVSQNPRHKITKRGQNVTFRCDPISEHNRLYWYRQTLGQGPEFLTYFQNEAQLEKSRLLSDRFSAERPKGSFSTLEIQRTEQGDSAMYLCASSRRQTGNTIYFGEGSWLTVV.

The rearrangement uses TRBV5-8 and TRBJ2-4; no clear D. Germline loops: CDR1 SGHTS, CDR2 YDEGEE. V lost 1 base to trimming and J lost 5 bases, with 7 bases between them. The CDR3 is 13 amino acids. The CDR3 nucleotides read TGTGCCAGCAGCTTGAGACTGCAAAACATTCAGTACTTC. The encoded protein is CASSLRLQNIQYF. Complete variable domain (other parts from reference TRBV5-8 and TRBJ2-4): EAGVTQSPTHLIKTRGQQATLRCSPISGHTSVYWYQQALGLGLQFLLWYDEGEERNRGNFPPRFSGRQFPNYSSELNVNALELEDSALYLCASSLRLQNIQYFGAGTRLSVL.

The chain employs TRBV5-6 and TRBJ2-1; 14 nucleotides match TRBD2. The J segment lost 12 bases and the V segment lost 1 base, leaving 6 bases of the junction unmatched. In germline, CDR1 is SGHDT, CDR2 YYEEEE. The CDR3 has 15 amino acids. As DNA, the CDR3 is TGTGCCAGCAGCTTGATGACTAGCGGGGGGGCCCGGCAGTTCTTC. Amino acids: CASSLMTSGGARQFF.

V is TRBV20-1 and J is TRBJ1-4; no clear D. Germline V CDR1 and CDR2: DFQATT, SNEGSKA (reference sequence). The CDR3 covers 14 residues. Trimming removed 3 bases from V and 7 bases from J, with 15 bases in between. The CDR3 region is CSASMEGVSEKLFF. In DNA form, the CDR3 reads TGCAGTGCTAGTATGGAGGGTGTGAGTGAAAAACTGTTTTTT.

The chain couples TRBV14 to TRBJ2-3; D perhaps matches TRBD1 (6 bases). Germline CDR1 and CDR2: SGHDN and FVKESK. Trimming took off 1 base at V and 2 bases at J, with 16 bases between the two ends. The CDR3 sequence is 17 residues long. Here the CDR3 reads CASSQGWGLTNTDTQYF. The CDR3 DNA is TGTGCCAGCAGCCAAGGATGGGGGCTAACAAACACAGATACGCAGTATTTT.

The rearrangement uses TRBV7-3 and TRBJ2-1; unclear D gene. Germline assignment: CDR1 SGHTA and CDR2 FQGTGA. V lost 1 base and J lost 0, with 10 bases in between. CDR3 size: 16 residues. The CDR3 reads CASSLIGLSSYNEQFF. The CDR3 DNA sequence: TGTGCCAGCAGCTTAATCGGGTTGAGCTCCTACAATGAGCAGTTCTTC.

V is TRBV2 and J is TRBJ1-2; 9 positions match TRBD1. CDR1 and CDR2 from the germline V gene are SNHLY and FYNNEI. The CDR3 has 12 residues. V was clipped by 10 bases and J by 2 bases; unmatched bases: 2. DNA for the CDR3: TGTGCCATCGGGACAGGGAACTATGGCTACACCTTC. Translating gives CAIGTGNYGYTF.

This chain links TRBV5-5 with TRBJ1-5; D may be TRBD1 (5 bases). The V gene lost 1 base and the J gene lost 4 bases, with 12 bases spanning the gap. The CDR3 is 15 amino acids. CDR1 is SGHKS and CDR2 is YYEKEE in the germline V gene (reference sequence). The CDR3 reads CASSLRGEGNQPQHF. The CDR3 nucleotides are TGTGCCAGCAGCTTGAGGGGAGAAGGAAATCAGCCCCAGCATTTT.

The J gene is TRBJ2-7, the V gene TRBV6-5; a possible D gene is TRBD2 (6 bases). Germline V gene lookup returns CDR1 MNHEY and CDR2 SVGAGI. Trimming pared 8 bases from V and 3 bases from J, leaving 14 bases between. This CDR3 spans 13 amino acids. Here the CDR3 reads CASARDFIYEQYF. For the CDR3, the DNA is TGTGCCAGCGCCCGGGACTTTATCTACGAGCAGTACTTC.

The chain joins TRBV9 to TRBJ1-3; TRBD1 is a possible D gene (5 bases). Germline V gene lookup returns CDR1 SGDLS and CDR2 YYNGEE. V was clipped by 3 bases and J by 1 base, with 8 bases between them. The CDR3 has 14 amino acids. The CDR3 sequence is CASSGPGSGNTIYF. CDR3 nucleotides: TGTGCCAGCAGCGGACCAGGGTCTGGAAACACCATATATTTT.

The chain joins TRBV5-4 to TRBJ1-4; possible D gene TRBD1, 6 bases. The V gene lost 4 bases and the J gene lost 8 bases, with 18 bases spanning the gap. CDR1 SGHNT and CDR2 YYREEE come from the germline V gene (reference sequence). This CDR3 has 15 amino acids. The CDR3 nucleotides are TGTGCCAGCAGCCTTGCGGGGGGCGCTAGGGAAAAACTGTTTTTT. Translated: CASSLAGGAREKLFF.